The entry below describes one TCR beta chain. As yet, its antigen is unknown. The study drew the donors from its approximately 110-subject validation cohort, separate from the approximately 670-subject first cohort. The data stem from a study of cytomegalovirus exposure and HLA in healthy donors. Broader study findings: The study recorded 150 to 200 TCR beta chains that were cytomegalovirus-associated. A subsequent analysis found that TCR clusters from the first cohort also tended to co-occur in the 130 or so validation repertoires, with about 94% of cluster scores above 0. For cytomegalovirus status, the classifier reportedly gave diagnoses with high specificity and sensitivity.

In germline, CDR1 is LNHDA, CDR2 SQIVND (reference sequence). V lost 2 bases to trimming and J lost 0 bases; unmatched junction nucleotides: 8. This CDR3 has 18 residues. Using immunoSEQ multiplex PCR, the repertoire was profiled, and TCRdb retains in-frame clones only, with some absent. The sample lists 200,000 to 250,000 clones; less than 85% were seen once. The origin of this receptor is a woman aged 18-29 years in good health and CMV-seronegative. The genes are TRBV19 and TRBJ2-3, with 10 bases that match TRBD1. The sequencing input was PBMCs. The CDR3 sequence is CASSIPSRGQGSTDTQYF. The CDR3 DNA reads as TGTGCCAGTAGTATACCGAGCCGGGGACAGGGGAGCACAGATACGCAGTATTTT.